Given below is one TCR beta chain in context. Its target is unknown. This entry comes from a study of memory CD4+ T cells and cytomegalovirus serostatus. Across the whole study: Donors were healthy Belgian adults, 8 to 10 CMV seropositive and some 24 seronegative.

Single viable CD3+CD4+CD8-CD45RO+ cells were sorted as the memory CD4+ T cells. After thawing, CD4+ T cells were positively selected. The CDR3 length is 15 residues. J gave up 3 bases and V 0 bases, and 0 bases lay outside the gene matches. From germline, CDR1 is SGHNT and CDR2 YYREEE (reference sequence). Findings and caveats of the study: 67 of 164 known CMV-associated TCRbeta sequences appeared in CD4+ memory. CMV serostatus prediction reached median AUC roughly 0.95, or 0.91 with US-trained model.

Data came from immunoSEQ multiplex PCR; TCRdb stores just in-frame clones and leaves some out. The data show approximately 41,000 clones, over 60% seen once. This chain joins TRBV5-4 and TRBJ2-2; TRBD1 agrees at 9 bases. The receptor was isolated from an adult in good health and CMV-seronegative. The sequenced sample was memory CD4+ T cells from blood. The CDR3 spells CASSLGDRDTGELFF. Here the CDR3 DNA reads TGTGCCAGCAGCTTGGGGGACAGGGACACCGGGGAGCTGTTTTTT.